The 30 T cell receptor beta chains listed next were all sequenced from one sample in a study of blood T cell repertoires in COVID-19. TCRdb keeps only in-frame clones here, not all; method: immunoSEQ multiplex PCR. The sample shows some 120,000 clones, 88% of them seen only once. The specimen was peripheral blood. Every receptor here comes from a human donor in a cohort sampled during active COVID-19.

The rearrangement joins TRBV7-9 to TRBJ2-1, with 11 nucleotides matching TRBD2. This CDR3 spans 16 amino acids. CDR1 is SEHNR and CDR2 is FQNEAQ in the germline V gene (reference sequence). V was pared by 5 bases and J by 7 bases, with 10 bases of the junction left unmatched. CDR3 protein: CASSRLAGSQGNEQFF. The DNA for the CDR3 is TGTGCCAGCAGCCGACTAGCGGGATCCCAGGGTAATGAGCAGTTCTTC.

The V gene is TRBV3-1 (or the pseudogene TRBV3-2), the J gene TRBJ2-1; 7 positions match TRBD1. The ends lost 3 bases at V and 4 bases at J; junction bases unmatched: 0. The CDR3 runs 13 residues. CDR1 is LGHDT and CDR2 is YNNKEL in the germline V gene (reference sequence). The CDR3 region has the DNA TGTGCCAGCAGCCAGGACAGGTACAATGAGCAGTTCTTC. Its translation: CASSQDRYNEQFF.

CDR3 loop: CASRSGTGWAGELFF. The CDR3 bases are TGTGCCAGTAGGTCGGGGACAGGGTGGGCCGGGGAGCTGTTTTTT. The chain employs TRBV19 and TRBJ2-2, with 9 bases that match TRBD1. V lost 6 bases and J lost 6; bases outside the gene matches: 8. There are 15 residues in the CDR3. The germline V gene encodes CDR1 LNHDA and CDR2 SQIVND (reference sequence).

The chain has TRBV18 and TRBJ1-6, with D possibly being TRBD1 (6 bases). This CDR3 has 14 residues. The germline CDR1 and CDR2 sequences are KGHSH and LQKENI. V gave up 4 bases and J gave up 7 bases, with 11 bases separating them. CDR3 in amino acids: CASSRTVDNSPLHF. The CDR3 bases are TGTGCCAGCTCACGGACAGTAGACAATTCACCCCTCCACTTT.

The chain links TRBV2 to TRBJ1-1, with TRBD1 as a possible D gene (5 bases). This CDR3 has 15 amino acids. The V end was cut by 7 bases, the J end by 1 base, with 16 bases between. Per the germline V gene, CDR1 is SNHLY and CDR2 is FYNNEI. The CDR3 sequence: CASMDTTDSNTEAFF. The CDR3 DNA reads as TGTGCCAGCATGGACACCACCGACTCGAACACTGAAGCTTTCTTT.

This chain links TRBV6-5 with TRBJ2-1; 10 bases map to TRBD2. J was trimmed by 7 bases and V by 4 bases; bases with no gene match: 7. CDR1 and CDR2 (germline): MNHEY, SVGAGI. There are 15 residues in the CDR3. CDR3 nucleotide sequence: TGTGCCAGCAGTTCCCAGCGGGGGGGCCGTAATGAGCAGTTCTTC. This encodes CASSSQRGGRNEQFF.

The rearrangement uses TRBV7-6 and TRBJ2-7; tentative D call: TRBD2 (6 bases). CDR1 and CDR2 (germline): SGHVS, FNYEAQ. The germline V and J ends were trimmed by 4 bases and 2 bases, with 18 bases remaining between them. The CDR3 sequence is 16 residues long. For the CDR3, the DNA is TGTGCCAGCAGCTCAACTGCGGGTAGCGGACCCTACGAGCAGTACTTC. Encoded protein: CASSSTAGSGPYEQYF.

The rearrangement joins TRBV5-6 to TRBJ2-7; TRBD1 matches 7 bases. The CDR3 contains 13 residues. Germline V lookup: CDR1 SGHDT, CDR2 YYEEEE. V was clipped by 4 bases and J by 3 bases; unmatched bases: 4. The CDR3 loop is CASSAGDSYEQYF. CDR3 nucleotides: TGTGCCAGCAGCGCCGGGGACAGCTACGAGCAGTACTTC.

The chain couples TRBV5-4 to TRBJ2-5; 11 nucleotides line up with TRBD1. The J segment lost 4 bases and the V segment lost 2 bases, leaving 4 bases of the junction unmatched. Germline V gene lookup returns CDR1 SGHNT and CDR2 YYREEE (reference sequence). This CDR3 has 15 residues. CDR3 DNA: TGTGCCAGCAGCTTTTGGGACAGGGGGTTAGAGACCCAGTACTTC. Its translation: CASSFWDRGLETQYF.

The V call is TRBV10-3, the J call TRBJ1-6; 7 nucleotides line up with TRBD1. Per the germline V gene, CDR1 is ENHRY and CDR2 is SYGVKD. With 6 bases clipped from V and 7 bases from J, the junction kept 6 bases outside the gene matches. The CDR3 has 14 residues. The CDR3 DNA is TGTGCCATCAGCGCCGGGACAGACAATTCACCCCTCCACTTT. Translating gives CAISAGTDNSPLHF.

The gene calls are TRBV5-1 and TRBJ1-3; D unclear. Germline V gives CDR1 SGHRS, CDR2 YFSETQ. V shed 5 bases and J shed 0 bases, with 12 bases lying between them. The CDR3 consists of 15 residues. In DNA form, the CDR3 reads TGCGCCAGCAGACCAAGTCCAGTCTCTGGAAACACCATATATTTT. It codes for CASRPSPVSGNTIYF.

Note on this clone: Other nucleotide sequences in the sample specify the same CDR3. CDR3 nucleotides: TGTGCCAGCAGCCCTGACAGGAGTTCCTACGAGCAGTACTTC. Translating gives CASSPDRSSYEQYF. This chain uses TRBV11-2 with TRBJ2-7; maybe TRBD1 (6 bases). The V and J ends lost 5 bases and 1 base respectively, with 12 bases between them. CDR3 length: 14 amino acids. The germline V gene has CDR1 SGHAT and CDR2 FQNNGV.

This chain connects TRBV7-8 to TRBJ2-7, with D perhaps TRBD2 (7 bases). V gave up 4 bases and J gave up 3 bases, with 19 bases separating them. Germline V lookup: CDR1 SGHVS, CDR2 FQNEAQ. This CDR3 has 16 amino acids. CDR3: CASSSLGGGSLYEQYF. CDR3 nucleotides: TGTGCCAGCAGCTCCCTTGGGGGGGGCAGTCTCTACGAGCAGTACTTC.

The chain uses TRBV6-1 and TRBJ2-5; 9 bases match TRBD1. V was pared by 4 bases and J by 1 base, with 7 bases of the junction left unmatched. Germline CDR1 is MNHNS and CDR2 is SASEGT. This CDR3 spans 16 amino acids. The CDR3 region has the DNA TGTGCCAGCAGTGGGGGACAGGGCTGGGGCCAAGAGACCCAGTACTTC. It is translated as CASSGGQGWGQETQYF.

This sequence joins TRBV19 and TRBJ2-2; D remains ambiguous. The V end lost 9 bases, the J end lost 1 base, and 9 bases lay between the germline ends. Germline V lookup: CDR1 LNHDA, CDR2 SQIVND (reference sequence). This CDR3 region has 13 residues. The CDR3 sequence is CASQAKNTGELFF. Written as DNA, the CDR3 is TGTGCCAGCCAGGCAAAGAACACCGGGGAGCTGTTTTTT.

V gene TRBV18 combines with J gene TRBJ2-2; D is uncertain. Looked up from germline, CDR1 is KGHSH and CDR2 is LQKENI. V lost 2 bases and J 6 bases, leaving 10 bases between the germline ends. The CDR3 totals 14 residues. The CDR3 region has the DNA TGTGCCAGCTCACCAGCCTCCTCGGCCGGGGAGCTGTTTTTT. Translating gives CASSPASSAGELFF.

The gene calls are TRBV10-1 and TRBJ2-3; 10 nucleotides line up with TRBD2. With 9 bases clipped from V and 2 bases from J, the junction kept 8 bases outside the gene matches. From germline, CDR1 is WNHNN and CDR2 SYGVQD (reference sequence). This CDR3 region has 15 residues. The CDR3 DNA follows: TGCGCCAGTTCCTTAGCGGGAGGCCCCACAGATACGCAGTATTTT. This gives the protein CASSLAGGPTDTQYF.

The chain joins TRBV7-9 to TRBJ2-5, with TRBD2 matching over 7 bases. With V trimmed by 1 base and J by 4 bases, 3 bases remained unmatched. The CDR3 runs to 14 residues. From germline, CDR1 is SEHNR and CDR2 FQNEAQ (reference sequence). DNA of the CDR3: TGTGCCAGCAGCTTAGTGGCGGGAGTAGAGACCCAGTACTTC. This gives the protein CASSLVAGVETQYF. The full variable domain, with the rest looked up from reference TRBV7-9 and TRBJ2-5, is DTGVSQNPRHKITKRGQNVTFRCDPISEHNRLYWYRQTLGQGPEFLTYFQNEAQLEKSRLLSDRFSAERPKGSFSTLEIQRTEQGDSAMYLCASSLVAGVETQYFGPGTRLLVL.

This clone has more than one count but fewer than ten. The gene calls are TRBV7-9 and TRBJ1-1; no definite D call. V was trimmed by 6 bases and J by 1 base, leaving 18 bases between them. Per germline, CDR1 SEHNR and CDR2 FQNEAQ (reference sequence). The CDR3 spans 16 residues. CDR3 loop: CASSPTRLPGNTEAFF. CDR3 sequence (DNA): TGTGCCAGCAGTCCCACAAGGCTCCCAGGGAACACTGAAGCTTTCTTT.

This chain connects TRBV5-1 to TRBJ2-3; 10 bases line up with TRBD2. The J segment lost 2 bases and the V segment lost 4 bases, leaving 10 bases of the junction unmatched. The CDR3 totals 17 residues. Germline CDR1 and CDR2: SGHRS and YFSETQ. The CDR3 is CASSKQGTSAYTDTQYF. The CDR3 DNA reads TGCGCCAGCAGCAAGCAGGGGACTAGCGCGTACACAGATACGCAGTATTTT.

This sequence joins TRBV15 and TRBJ1-1; a weak D match, TRBD1 (5 bases). Germline CDR1 and CDR2: LNHNV and YYDKDF (reference sequence). The CDR3 length is 13 residues. V lost 1 base to trimming and J lost 11 bases, with 14 bases between them. This chain's CDR3 is CATSRAPGKGAFF. The CDR3 region has the DNA TGTGCCACCAGCAGAGCACCTGGGAAGGGGGCTTTCTTT.

The rearrangement joins TRBV7-6 to TRBJ1-5; TRBD1 matches at 8 bases. Germline CDR1 SGHVS, CDR2 FNYEAQ. CDR3 length: 18 residues. Trimming removed 5 bases from V and 5 bases from J; junction bases left unmatched: 17. This chain's CDR3 is CASSPGYDRGYRDQPQHF. The DNA of the CDR3 is TGTGCCAGCAGCCCCGGTTACGACAGGGGATATCGGGATCAGCCCCAGCATTTT.

The chain couples TRBV18 to TRBJ1-6; D unclear. The germline gives CDR1 KGHSH, CDR2 LQKENI. This CDR3 contains 13 residues. Deletions cut 3 bases from V and 9 bases from J, with 9 bases between. CDR3 region: CASSPVEGSPLHF. CDR3 in DNA: TGTGCCAGCTCACCGGTCGAGGGTTCACCCCTCCACTTT.

V and J are TRBV19 and TRBJ2-7; 10 bases line up with TRBD2. The CDR3 runs 17 residues. Unmatched junction bases numbered 19, after V lost 7 bases and J lost 7 bases. Germline V gives CDR1 LNHDA, CDR2 SQIVND (reference sequence). The CDR3 DNA is TGTGCCAGTATGGGTGGTAGCGGGAGGTTAAACCGGGGGGAGCAGTACTTC. Residues: CASMGGSGRLNRGEQYF.

Points on this clone: Compared with germline, one end of the junction differs, possibly owing to a read error. This rearrangement joins TRBV7-7 to TRBJ2-7; 7 nucleotides line up with TRBD1. Germline V CDR1 and CDR2: SSHAT, FNYEAQ (reference sequence). CDR3 length: 15 amino acids. In nucleotides, the CDR3 is TGTGCTAGCAGCCCCATTAGACAGGGTTACGACGAGCAGTACTTC. It encodes CASSPIRQGYDEQYF.

The gene calls are TRBV5-1 and TRBJ2-5; a possible D gene is TRBD1 (6 bases). Trimming removed 4 bases at V and 2 bases at J, with 15 bases between. The CDR3 totals 15 residues. Per germline, CDR1 SGHRS and CDR2 YFSETQ. CDR3 protein: CASSASGTRQETQYF. The DNA for the CDR3 is TGCGCCAGCAGCGCCTCCGGGACAAGGCAAGAGACCCAGTACTTC.

This chain uses TRBV6-5 with TRBJ2-2; 7 bases are shared with TRBD1. CDR3 length: 14 residues. V dropped 8 bases and J dropped 3; count of bases not matched to a gene: 6. Germline loops: CDR1 MNHEY, CDR2 SVGAGI. CDR3 residues: CASGHQGDTGELFF. CDR3 in DNA: TGTGCCAGCGGTCACCAGGGGGACACCGGGGAGCTGTTTTTT.

The CDR3 region is CASRGRGTSGNTIYF. CDR3 coding DNA: TGTGCCAGTAGGGGCCGGGGGACCTCTGGAAACACCATATATTTT. The chain is built from TRBV19 and TRBJ1-3; the D gene is possibly TRBD1 (5 bases). This CDR3 contains 15 residues. Trimming shortened V by 6 bases and J by 0 bases, and 12 bases separated the two germline ends. From germline, CDR1 is LNHDA and CDR2 SQIVND (reference sequence).

V is TRBV11-3 and J is TRBJ2-1; 8 bases are shared with TRBD1. CDR3 length: 13 amino acids. The germline gives CDR1 SGHNT, CDR2 YENEEA. Trimming removed 1 base from V and 10 bases from J; junction bases left unmatched: 3. The CDR3 coding sequence is TGTGCCAGCAGCTTAGGGGACAGGCGCGAGCAGTTCTTC. Its protein product is CASSLGDRREQFF.

The count of this clone is one. V and J are TRBV4-1 and TRBJ1-2, with 9 bases identical to TRBD1. J gave up 3 bases and V 4 bases, and 15 bases lay outside the gene matches. The CDR3 spans 18 residues. Germline CDR1 and CDR2: MGHRA and YSYEKL. The chain's CDR3 is CASSPEPGQGPGDYGYTF. Written as DNA, the CDR3 is TGCGCCAGCAGCCCGGAACCGGGACAGGGCCCGGGGGACTATGGCTACACCTTC.